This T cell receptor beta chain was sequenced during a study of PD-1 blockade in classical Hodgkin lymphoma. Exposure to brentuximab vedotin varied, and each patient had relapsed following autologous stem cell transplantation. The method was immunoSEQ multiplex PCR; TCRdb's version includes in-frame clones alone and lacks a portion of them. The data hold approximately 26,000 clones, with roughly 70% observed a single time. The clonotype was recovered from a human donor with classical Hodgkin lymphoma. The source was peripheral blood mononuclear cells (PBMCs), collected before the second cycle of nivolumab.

The chain's CDR3 is CASSPRGGVHEQYF. The CDR3 nucleotides are TGTGCCAGCTCCCCCAGGGGCGGGGTCCACGAGCAGTACTTC. The chain links TRBV6-5 to TRBJ2-7; perhaps D is TRBD1 or TRBD2 (6 bases each). The CDR3 is made up of 14 amino acids. The germline gives CDR1 MNHEY, CDR2 SVGAGI. Trimming left V 8 bases short and J 5 bases short, with 19 bases between.